The clone carrying this T cell receptor (beta chain) was seen once. The data were produced by immunoSEQ multiplex PCR, yet TCRdb's version contains in-frame clones alone and is incomplete. The sample yields tens of thousands of clones, more than 75% seen once. The data originate from a study of OX40 agonist ivuxolimab in advanced cancers. This CDR3 has 19 amino acids. Germline CDR1 LNHNV, CDR2 YYDKDF (reference sequence). J gave up 8 bases and V 0 bases, and 19 bases lay outside the gene matches. The source was CD4+ or CD8+ T cells sorted from blood, collected in a trial of the OX40 agonist ivuxolimab. This sequence originates from an adult with an advanced solid tumor such as melanoma, head and neck, liver or kidney cancer. This sequence joins TRBV15 and TRBJ2-1; 7 bases match TRBD1. The CDR3 bases are TGTGCCACCAGCAGAGATCGGTCATTAGGAGACAGGGTCAGCTATGAGCAGTTCTTC. This encodes CATSRDRSLGDRVSYEQFF.